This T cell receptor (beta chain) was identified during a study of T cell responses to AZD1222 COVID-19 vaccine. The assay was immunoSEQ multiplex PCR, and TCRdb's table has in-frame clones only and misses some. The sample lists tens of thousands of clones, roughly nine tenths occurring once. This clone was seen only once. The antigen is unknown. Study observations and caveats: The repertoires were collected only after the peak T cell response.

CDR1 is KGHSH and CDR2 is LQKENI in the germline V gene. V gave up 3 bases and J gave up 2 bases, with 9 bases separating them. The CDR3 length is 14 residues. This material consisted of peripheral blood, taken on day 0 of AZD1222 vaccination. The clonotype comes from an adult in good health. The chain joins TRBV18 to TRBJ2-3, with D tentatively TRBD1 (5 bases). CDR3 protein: CASSPRRDTDTQYF. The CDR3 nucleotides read TGTGCCAGCTCACCTCGCAGGGACACAGATACGCAGTATTTT.